Presented here are 25 T cell receptor beta chains from one specimen sequenced in a study of post-analysis software for immune sequencing data. General study findings and limits: Controls showed lower frequencies than patients for roughly five TRBV segments, and TRBV5-6, TRBV5-1 and TRBV20-1 were among these.

Their antigen targets remain unknown. Unique molecular identifiers tagged the TCR beta cDNA libraries. TCRdb reanalysed the PCR reads using MiXCR and keeps one entry per CDR3 protein. The repertoire holds over 300,000 distinct CDR3 sequences, roughly 30% seen once, with roughly an eighth in the top ten. Material: blood. The receptors were sampled from a girl under 18 with multiple sclerosis.

Concerning this clonotype itself: In this CDR3 the conserved last residue, phenylalanine or tryptophan, is missing, so a read error is likely. The chain joins TRBV5-5 to TRBJ2-6, with 7 bases matching TRBD1. CDR3 size: 15 residues. Looked up from germline, CDR1 is SGHKS and CDR2 is YYEKEE (reference sequence). The J segment lost 6 bases and the V segment lost 1 base, leaving 4 bases of the junction unmatched. In nucleotides, the CDR3 is TGTGCCAGCAGCTTGTGGGGACAGAAGGCCAACGTCCTGACTTGC. Protein product: CASSLWGQKANVLTC.

The table lists this clonotype with a few counts. The chain is built from TRBV24-1 and TRBJ2-7; the D is unclear. The CDR3 sequence is 14 residues long. Germline V gene sequence: CDR1 KGHDR, CDR2 SFDVKD. The V end was cut by 2 bases, the J end by 2 bases, with 9 bases between. The chain's CDR3 is CATSDYYDTYEQYF. The CDR3 nucleotides read TGTGCCACCAGTGATTACTACGACACCTACGAGCAGTACTTC.

This clonotype has just a few counts. V usage is TRBV7-9 and J usage is TRBJ2-1, with 8 bases identical to TRBD1. This CDR3 is built from 14 residues. V lost 3 bases and J lost 5; bases outside the gene matches: 3. Germline V lookup: CDR1 SEHNR, CDR2 FQNEAQ (reference sequence). This CDR3 is CASSFPGQDNEQFF. The CDR3 DNA follows: TGTGCCAGCAGCTTCCCGGGACAGGACAATGAGCAGTTCTTC.

In its sample, this clonotype was seen a few times. J is TRBJ2-5 and V is TRBV6-5, with 7 positions matching TRBD1. CDR3 length: 15 residues. The J segment lost 1 base and the V segment lost 6 bases, leaving 8 bases of the junction unmatched. Per germline, CDR1 MNHEY and CDR2 SVGAGI. The CDR3 DNA is TGTGCCAGCAGACGTAACAGGGGATTCCAAGAGACCCAGTACTTC. Translation: CASRRNRGFQETQYF.

The gene calls are TRBV6-6 and TRBJ2-3, with a tentative D call TRBD1 (6 bases). The CDR3 is 15 amino acids. Between the trimmed V and J ends, which lost 0 bases and 2 bases, there was a span of 9 bases. Germline lookup yields CDR1 MNHNY and CDR2 SVGAGI (reference sequence). The CDR3 is CASSYSWDNTDTQYF. The CDR3 nucleotides are TGTGCCAGCAGTTACTCTTGGGACAACACAGATACGCAGTATTTT.

The chain couples TRBV5-1 to TRBJ2-2, with 12 bases aligning to TRBD2. This CDR3 region has 17 residues. Trimming cost V 4 bases and J 1 base; bases outside gene matches: 5. Germline assignment: CDR1 SGHRS and CDR2 YFSETQ. The CDR3: CASSLQTSGRNTGELFF. Written as DNA, the CDR3 is TGCGCCAGCAGCCTCCAGACTAGCGGGAGGAACACCGGGGAGCTGTTTTTT. Supplemented by reference TRBV5-1 and TRBJ2-2, the full variable domain reads KAGVTQTPRYLIKTRGQQVTLSCSPISGHRSVSWYQQTPGQGLQFLFEYFSETQRNKGNFPGRFSGRQFSNSRSEMNVSTLELGDSALYLCASSLQTSGRNTGELFFGEGSRLTVL.

Turning to this clonotype: This sequence may be a read error, since a much larger clone differs from it by one base. Written as DNA, the CDR3 is TGTGCCAGCAGTCTCCGGGGAGCGGGGGGCTCCAATGAGCAGTTCTTC. It encodes CASSLRGAGGSNEQFF. The V and J genes are TRBV28 and TRBJ2-1, with 9 bases lining up with TRBD2. J gave up 6 bases and V 5 bases, and 11 bases lay outside the gene matches. The V gene's germline CDR1 is MDHEN and CDR2 SYDVKM. This CDR3 contains 16 residues.

The chain employs TRBV20-1 and TRBJ2-3; D call uncertain. Germline V CDR1 and CDR2: DFQATT, SNEGSKA (reference sequence). The CDR3 sequence is 11 residues long. The DNA of the CDR3 is TGCAGGGGCGACGGCGCAGATACGCAGTATTTT. Its protein product is CRGDGADTQYF.

The chain recombines TRBV2 with TRBJ1-2; D possibly corresponds to TRBD1 (5 bases). The germline CDR1 and CDR2 sequences are SNHLY and FYNNEI. Trimming removed 5 bases at V and 4 bases at J, with 11 bases between. There are 13 residues in the CDR3. The CDR3 coding sequence is TGTGCCAGCAGTCTGGACATTACCTATGGCTACACCTTC. Translation gives CASSLDITYGYTF. Based on the CDR3 plus reference TRBV2 and TRBJ1-2, the full variable domain is EPEVTQTPSHQVTQMGQEVILRCVPISNHLYFYWYRQILGQKVEFLVSFYNNEISEKSEIFDDQFSVERPDGSNFTLKIRSTKLEDSAMYFCASSLDITYGYTFGSGTRLTVV.

The J gene is TRBJ2-1, the V gene TRBV6-6; 10 nucleotides agree with TRBD2. The germline CDR1 and CDR2 sequences are MNHNY and SVGAGI (reference sequence). With 7 bases clipped from V and 10 bases from J, the junction kept 10 bases outside the gene matches. The CDR3 has 14 residues. CDR3 sequence: CASTGERGGREQFF. CDR3 DNA sequence: TGTGCCAGCACCGGCGAGCGGGGGGGCCGCGAGCAGTTCTTC.

This clonotype was detected many times. The V and J genes are TRBV7-3 and TRBJ2-1; D unresolved. Trimming shortened V by 0 bases and J by 2 bases, and 2 bases separated the two germline ends. Germline values: CDR1 SGHTA, CDR2 FQGTGA. The CDR3 contains 13 residues. The CDR3 sequence is CASSLTTYNEQFF. CDR3 DNA sequence: TGTGCCAGCAGCTTAACGACCTACAATGAGCAGTTCTTC.

This clonotype has a count of ten or more. The chain has TRBV6-5 and TRBJ2-7; TRBD2 matches at 10 bases. Germline CDR1 and CDR2: MNHEY and SVGAGI. The CDR3 length is 15 residues. The V segment lost 7 bases and the J segment 1 base; nucleotides outside the gene matches: 7. For the CDR3, the DNA is TGTGCCAGCACCCCGGGTAGCGGGGGGTCCTACGAGCAGTACTTC. This gives the protein CASTPGSGGSYEQYF.

The V and J genes are TRBV7-2 and TRBJ2-7; no firm D call. V was trimmed by 1 base and J by 0 bases, leaving 10 bases between them. CDR3 length: 15 amino acids. CDR1 is SGHTA, CDR2 FQGNSA, per germline. The CDR3 loop reads CASSLVYASSYEQYF. As DNA, the CDR3 is TGTGCCAGCAGCTTAGTATATGCTTCCTCCTACGAGCAGTACTTC.

The chain recombines TRBV6-2 or TRBV6-3 with TRBJ2-7, with TRBD1 matching over 7 bases. The germline gives CDR1 MNHEY, CDR2 SVGEGT. Trimming took 7 bases from V and 3 from J; bases not matched to a gene: 6. This CDR3 comprises 13 residues. CDR3 bases: TGTGCCAGCACGGAACAGGGGTTCTACGAGCAGTACTTC. This encodes CASTEQGFYEQYF.

The rearrangement links TRBV6-1 to TRBJ2-3, with a weak D call TRBD1 (5 bases). CDR3 length equals 14 residues. Germline CDR1 MNHNS, CDR2 SASEGT. Trimming took 6 bases from V and 4 from J, leaving 14 bases between them. CDR3 residues: CASRAQEGADTQYF. DNA of the CDR3: TGTGCCAGCAGGGCACAGGAAGGGGCAGATACGCAGTATTTT.

The chain combines TRBV29-1 with TRBJ1-4; unclear D gene. CDR1 SQVTM and CDR2 ANQGSEA come from the germline V gene. Trimming stripped 5 bases from V and 8 bases from J, with 18 bases between. The CDR3 sequence is 14 residues long. CDR3 in amino acids: CSVHSGRPGEKLFF. CDR3 DNA sequence: TGCAGCGTTCATTCCGGGAGGCCTGGGGAAAAACTGTTTTTT.

The table lists this clonotype with a few counts. The CDR3 nucleotides are TGTGCCAGCAGCGCCCGTACGGGGGATGAGCAGTTCTTC. Protein sequence: CASSARTGDEQFF. This chain links TRBV7-9 with TRBJ2-1, with D perhaps TRBD2 (6 bases). The germline V gene has CDR1 SEHNR and CDR2 FQNEAQ (reference sequence). V lost 5 bases and J 8 bases, leaving 13 bases between the germline ends. The CDR3 totals 13 residues.

This clonotype occurred a few times. The chain couples TRBV5-1 to TRBJ2-7; 9 nucleotides line up with TRBD1. Germline CDR1 and CDR2: SGHRS and YFSETQ. CDR3 length: 15 residues. Trimming at V came to 4 bases and at J to 2 bases, leaving 7 bases not matched to a gene. The CDR3 loop is CASSGGTGSPYEQYF. CDR3 DNA sequence: TGCGCCAGCAGCGGCGGGACAGGGAGTCCCTACGAGCAGTACTTC.

The chain carries TRBV6-6 and TRBJ2-7; D is tentatively TRBD1 or TRBD2 (6 bases each). The V and J ends lost 2 bases and 4 bases respectively, with 15 bases between them. The CDR3 extends over 15 amino acids. The germline V gene encodes CDR1 MNHNY and CDR2 SVGAGI (reference sequence). The CDR3 region has the DNA TGTGCCAGCAGTTACCCCTCGGGGGCCGCGTACGAGCAGTACTTC. Amino acids: CASSYPSGAAYEQYF.

The rearrangement joins TRBV6-5 to TRBJ2-2, with 16 bases lining up with TRBD2. CDR3 length: 19 residues. The ends lost 4 bases at V and 7 bases at J; junction bases unmatched: 12. CDR1 and CDR2 (germline): MNHEY, SVGAGI. In DNA form, the CDR3 reads TGTGCCAGCAGTTCGACCACCGGGACTAGCGGGGGGGCTGACGGGGAGCTGTTTTTT. It encodes CASSSTTGTSGGADGELFF.

The CDR3 loop is CASSNPIDSDSDTQYF. CDR3 DNA sequence: TGTGCCAGCAGCAATCCTATTGACAGCGACTCAGATACGCAGTATTTT. V is TRBV9 and J is TRBJ2-3; maybe TRBD1 (5 bases). With 4 bases removed from V and 4 bases from J, the gap between germline ends came to 19 bases. CDR1 is SGDLS and CDR2 is YYNGEE in the germline V gene. This CDR3 region has 16 residues. The whole variable domain, filled in from reference TRBV9 and TRBJ2-3, reads DSGVTQTPKHLITATGQRVTLRCSPRSGDLSVYWYQQSLDQGLQFLIQYYNGEERAKGNILERFSAQQFPDLHSELNLSSLELGDSALYFCASSNPIDSDSDTQYFGPGTRLTVL.

V and J are TRBV7-2 and TRBJ1-6; a possible D gene is TRBD1 (5 bases). This CDR3 spans 14 amino acids. V was clipped by 5 bases and J by 6 bases, with 11 bases between them. The germline V gene has CDR1 SGHTA and CDR2 FQGNSA. DNA of the CDR3: TGTGCCAGCAGCCAGACAGTACCTAATTCACCCCTCCACTTT. The encoded protein is CASSQTVPNSPLHF.

This clonotype was counted once. The rearrangement joins TRBV7-9 to TRBJ2-5; 8 bases fit TRBD2. V shed 2 bases and J 2 bases; nucleotides not matched to a gene: 4. The CDR3 totals 15 residues. Per germline, CDR1 SEHNR and CDR2 FQNEAQ (reference sequence). The CDR3 DNA follows: TGTGCCAGCAGCTTACGACTAGCGAGGCAAGAGACCCAGTACTTC. This codes for CASSLRLARQETQYF.

The rearrangement uses TRBV24-1 and TRBJ1-2, with unresolved D. This CDR3 contains 15 residues. Looked up from germline, CDR1 is KGHDR and CDR2 is SFDVKD. Trimming stripped 3 bases from V and 2 bases from J, with 12 bases between. The CDR3 is CATSDPWIGNYGYTF. DNA for the CDR3: TGTGCCACCAGTGATCCGTGGATCGGAAACTATGGCTACACCTTC.

The chain links TRBV5-1 to TRBJ2-7; D possibly matches TRBD1 or TRBD2 (5 bases each). V was clipped by 3 bases and J by 0 bases, with 13 bases between them. The CDR3 covers 15 residues. Germline-derived CDR1 and CDR2 are SGHRS and YFSETQ. The CDR3 here is CASSSNAGTSYEQYF. CDR3 in DNA: TGCGCCAGCAGCTCCAACGCCGGGACCTCCTACGAGCAGTACTTC.